The next 25 T cell receptor beta chains were all read from a single sample in a study of blood T cell repertoires in COVID-19. The method was immunoSEQ multiplex PCR; TCRdb's version includes in-frame clones alone and lacks a portion of them. This sample yields some 250,000 clones, of which approximately 90% are seen a single time; 0.95% to 1% belongs to the top ten. Sequencing input: peripheral blood. The receptors originated from a woman aged 35 to 49 who had recovered from COVID-19.

The chain uses TRBV15 and TRBJ1-1; tentatively, D is TRBD1 (5 bases). Trimming stripped 1 base from V and 11 bases from J, with 23 bases between. Germline lookup yields CDR1 LNHNV and CDR2 YYDKDF (reference sequence). CDR3 length equals 16 residues. The CDR3 bases are TGTGCCACCAGCAGAGGAGGGTCTACGTACGGGGCGGGGGCTTTCTTT. Protein product: CATSRGGSTYGAGAFF.

V and J are TRBV5-4 and TRBJ2-1; the D gene is possibly TRBD2 (6 bases). The CDR3 extends over 16 amino acids. Germline V gene lookup returns CDR1 SGHNT and CDR2 YYREEE (reference sequence). The V end lost 3 bases, the J end lost 4 bases, and 17 bases lay between the germline ends. The CDR3 region is CASSSPGLAAYNEQFF. CDR3 nucleotides: TGTGCCAGCAGCTCACCTGGGTTAGCGGCTTACAATGAGCAGTTCTTC.

This chain connects TRBV29-1 to TRBJ2-1; 13 bases align to TRBD2. The V and J ends lost 7 bases and 6 bases, in that order; junction bases with no gene match: 18. The length of the CDR3 is 18 residues. From germline, CDR1 is SQVTM and CDR2 ANQGSEA. CDR3 DNA: TGCAGCGCCCGAGGGACTAGCGGGATTGGCGGCGGCTCCAATGAGCAGTTCTTC. It encodes CSARGTSGIGGGSNEQFF.

This sequence joins TRBV24-1 and TRBJ2-1; TRBD2 matches 7 bases. CDR3 size: 16 residues. V gave up 4 bases and J gave up 12 bases; unmatched junction bases: 17. Germline lookup yields CDR1 KGHDR and CDR2 SFDVKD. For the CDR3, the DNA is TGTGCCACCAGTGAACCCTCCGGGACTAAGGCACACGGGCAGTTCTTC. Translating it yields CATSEPSGTKAHGQFF.

The V call is TRBV2, the J call TRBJ2-2; 7 bases agree with TRBD2. V trimming: 7 bases; J trimming: 0 bases; junction bases outside the gene matches: 5. The germline gives CDR1 SNHLY, CDR2 FYNNEI. This CDR3 has 15 residues. The CDR3 nucleotides read TGTGCCAGCACAGCGGGGAACGCGAACACCGGGGAGCTGTTTTTT. It specifies CASTAGNANTGELFF.

V usage is TRBV29-1 and J usage is TRBJ1-2, with TRBD1 identical over 11 bases. CDR1 is SQVTM and CDR2 is ANQGSEA in the germline V gene. The CDR3 has 16 residues. Trimming removed 4 bases from V and 3 bases from J; junction bases left unmatched: 10. The CDR3, as DNA: TGCAGCGTTGGGTCCTGGACAGGGGGCGCCCACTATGGCTACACCTTC. The encoded protein is CSVGSWTGGAHYGYTF. The full variable domain, with the rest looked up from reference TRBV29-1 and TRBJ1-2, is SAVISQKPSRDICQRGTSLTIQCQVDSQVTMMFWYRQQPGQSLTLIATANQGSEATYESGFVIDKFPISRPNLTFSTLTVSNMSPEDSSIYLCSVGSWTGGAHYGYTFGSGTRLTVV.

The rearrangement uses TRBV21-1 and TRBJ2-3; the table's D gene call, TRBD2, was not cross checked with the DNA. TRBV21-1 is classified as a pseudogene. The CDR3 is made up of 16 amino acids. The CDR3 sequence is CASSAGTSGGEDTQYF. The CDR3 DNA is TGTGCCAGCAGCGCCGGGACTAGCGGGGGGGAAGATACGCAGTATTTT.

The V gene is TRBV27, the J gene TRBJ1-6, with 7 bases lining up with TRBD1. Germline CDR1 MNHEY, CDR2 SMNVEV (reference sequence). The ends lost 3 bases at V and 0 bases at J; junction bases unmatched: 8. The CDR3 totals 18 residues. CDR3 sequence: CASSFGGGGSSYNSPLHF. The CDR3, as DNA: TGTGCCAGCAGTTTCGGCGGAGGGGGCAGCTCCTATAATTCACCCCTCCACTTT.

The chain employs TRBV7-2 and TRBJ2-1; 8 bases fit TRBD2. The germline gives CDR1 SGHTA, CDR2 FQGNSA. This CDR3 is 15 amino acids long. Trimming cost V 0 bases and J 9 bases; bases outside gene matches: 7. In DNA, the CDR3 is TGTGCCAGCAGCTTAGCGGGAGCGGGAGCGGTTGAGCAGTTCTTC. As protein: CASSLAGAGAVEQFF. The whole variable domain, filled in from reference TRBV7-2 and TRBJ2-1, reads GAGVSQSPSNKVTEKGKDVELRCDPISGHTALYWYRQSLGQGLEFLIYFQGNSAPDKSGLPSDRFSAERTGGSVSTLTIQRTQQEDSAVYLCASSLAGAGAVEQFFGPGTRLTVL.

This chain links TRBV28 with TRBJ1-5, with TRBD1 matching over 9 bases. The CDR3 is made up of 15 amino acids. Germline V CDR1 and CDR2: MDHEN, SYDVKM. V was pared by 5 bases and J by 8 bases, with 10 bases of the junction left unmatched. The CDR3 loop is CASSQGQGGREPQHF. CDR3 sequence (DNA): TGTGCCAGCAGTCAGGGACAGGGTGGGCGTGAGCCCCAGCATTTT.

CDR3 DNA: TGTGCCAGCAGTGACCGCGCCGGGGGACAGGGCGGGAGCTCCTACGAGCAGTACGTC. Translating it yields CASSDRAGGQGGSSYEQYV. The chain combines TRBV6-4 with TRBJ2-7; 9 nucleotides line up with TRBD1. The J segment lost 0 bases and the V segment lost 2 bases, leaving 14 bases of the junction unmatched. CDR1 is MRHNA and CDR2 is SNTAGT in the germline V gene. The CDR3 loop spans 19 amino acids.

V is TRBV19 and J is TRBJ2-2; 8 nucleotides line up with TRBD1. Germline V gene data show CDR1 as LNHDA and CDR2 as SQIVND (reference sequence). The CDR3 runs 16 residues. The V gene end was trimmed by 4 bases and the J gene end by 6 bases; junction bases not matched to a gene: 10. This CDR3 reads CASSTRQGAVSGELFF. The CDR3 DNA is TGTGCCAGTAGTACCCGGCAGGGGGCGGTGTCCGGGGAGCTGTTTTTT.

The V and J genes are TRBV12-5 and TRBJ2-1; 10 bases are a match to TRBD1. Losses at the gene ends were 1 base for V and 7 bases for J; bases not matched to a gene: 1. The V gene's germline CDR1 is LGHNT and CDR2 FRNRAP. The CDR3 loop spans 14 amino acids. CDR3 bases: TGTGCTAGTGGTTTGGGGACAGGGGGAAATGAGCAGTTCTTC. Translating gives CASGLGTGGNEQFF.

The CDR3 is CASSRNSYEQYF. CDR3 DNA sequence: TGTGCCAGCAGCCGTAACTCCTACGAGCAGTACTTC. This chain connects TRBV5-5 to TRBJ2-7, with D uncertain. Germline CDR1 is SGHKS and CDR2 is YYEKEE (reference sequence). With 4 bases removed from V and 0 bases from J, the gap between germline ends came to 5 bases. The length of the CDR3 is 12 residues.

The chain combines TRBV6-2 or TRBV6-3 with TRBJ2-4; 13 nucleotides match TRBD2. This CDR3 is 16 amino acids long. The germline CDR1 and CDR2 sequences are MNHEY and SVGEGT. V shed 5 bases, J shed 9 bases, and the junction held 10 bases outside the gene matches. This chain's CDR3 is CASSRRTSGRIGIQYF. The CDR3 region has the DNA TGTGCCAGCAGTCGACGGACTAGCGGGAGAATCGGCATTCAGTACTTC.

The chain recombines TRBV21-1 with TRBJ2-2; no check of the table's D call, TRBD2, against the DNA was made. TRBV21-1 is a documented pseudogene. The CDR3 extends over 15 amino acids. The CDR3 is CASTPVRENTGELFF. CDR3 sequence (DNA): TGTGCCAGCACCCCGGTACGGGAGAACACCGGGGAGCTGTTTTTT.

This clone is a singleton in its sample. CDR3 DNA sequence: TGTGCCAGCAGAACCGCCGGGACAACTAATGAAAAACTGTTTTTT. Translation gives CASRTAGTTNEKLFF. This chain uses TRBV5-6 with TRBJ1-4; D remains ambiguous. Germline V lookup: CDR1 SGHDT, CDR2 YYEEEE. This CDR3 has 15 amino acids. V was trimmed by 5 bases and J by 0 bases, leaving 11 bases between them.

The chain couples TRBV6-1 to TRBJ1-1; 8 bases fit TRBD1. Germline trimming cut 2 bases from V and 0 bases from J; bases unmatched to any gene: 5. Germline assignment: CDR1 MNHNS and CDR2 SASEGT. There are 16 residues in the CDR3. CDR3 coding DNA: TGTGCCAGCAGTGAAAGGACAGGGACCATGAACACTGAAGCTTTCTTT. Protein: CASSERTGTMNTEAFF.

The CDR3 spells CASSPHRGTDTQYF. As DNA, the CDR3 is TGTGCCAGCAGCCCACATCGGGGCACAGATACGCAGTATTTT. The V call is TRBV7-2, the J call TRBJ2-3; D is undetermined. Trimming pared 5 bases from V and 1 base from J, leaving 10 bases between. Looked up from germline, CDR1 is SGHTA and CDR2 is FQGNSA. The CDR3 totals 14 residues.

The rearrangement joins TRBV7-9 to TRBJ2-3; the D gene is possibly TRBD2 (7 bases). The V and J ends lost 5 bases and 4 bases respectively, with 13 bases between them. Germline V CDR1 and CDR2: SEHNR, FQNEAQ (reference sequence). The CDR3 is made up of 14 amino acids. The CDR3 region has the DNA TGTGCCAGCAGCGGGAGGGGGGTCGCAGATACGCAGTATTTT. It specifies CASSGRGVADTQYF.

The genes are TRBV20-1 and TRBJ2-1; D ambiguous. V was cut by 0 bases and J by 9 bases, with 6 bases left in between. CDR3 length equals 11 residues. Germline V gives CDR1 DFQATT, CDR2 SNEGSKA (reference sequence). CDR3 coding DNA: TGCAGTGCTAGAGATATCCGTGAGCAGTTCTTC. Encoded protein: CSARDIREQFF.

The J gene is TRBJ1-6, the V gene TRBV5-1; 9 bases are shared with TRBD1. With 4 bases clipped from V and 10 bases from J, the junction kept 9 bases outside the gene matches. Per germline, CDR1 SGHRS and CDR2 YFSETQ. CDR3 length equals 15 residues. The CDR3 DNA follows: TGCGCCAGCAGCCCATTCGGACAGGGGCAATCACCCCTCCACTTT. Translation: CASSPFGQGQSPLHF.

This rearrangement joins TRBV5-5 to TRBJ2-7, with D maybe TRBD1 (5 bases). The CDR3 consists of 14 residues. The ends were cut back, 1 base at V and 2 bases at J, with 10 bases in the middle. The germline V gene has CDR1 SGHKS and CDR2 YYEKEE (reference sequence). The CDR3 nucleotides read TGTGCCAGCAGCTTGTGGGCAGGGCCCTACGAGCAGTACTTC. This gives the protein CASSLWAGPYEQYF.

The chain combines TRBV14 with TRBJ2-7; 8 bases match TRBD1. Germline lookup yields CDR1 SGHDN and CDR2 FVKESK. V shed 3 bases and J 4 bases; nucleotides not matched to a gene: 8. The CDR3 runs to 15 residues. CDR3 sequence reads: CASSHHRDRQYEQYF. The CDR3 coding sequence is TGTGCCAGCAGCCATCACCGGGACAGGCAATACGAGCAGTACTTC.

This chain connects TRBV7-3 to TRBJ2-1; possible D gene TRBD2, 5 bases. The V end was cut by 5 bases, the J end by 5 bases, with 13 bases between. The CDR3 is 14 amino acids. Germline V CDR1 and CDR2: SGHTA, FQGTGA. CDR3 amino acids: CASSPSTIHNEQFF. In DNA form, the CDR3 reads TGTGCCAGCAGCCCCTCGACTATCCACAATGAGCAGTTCTTC.